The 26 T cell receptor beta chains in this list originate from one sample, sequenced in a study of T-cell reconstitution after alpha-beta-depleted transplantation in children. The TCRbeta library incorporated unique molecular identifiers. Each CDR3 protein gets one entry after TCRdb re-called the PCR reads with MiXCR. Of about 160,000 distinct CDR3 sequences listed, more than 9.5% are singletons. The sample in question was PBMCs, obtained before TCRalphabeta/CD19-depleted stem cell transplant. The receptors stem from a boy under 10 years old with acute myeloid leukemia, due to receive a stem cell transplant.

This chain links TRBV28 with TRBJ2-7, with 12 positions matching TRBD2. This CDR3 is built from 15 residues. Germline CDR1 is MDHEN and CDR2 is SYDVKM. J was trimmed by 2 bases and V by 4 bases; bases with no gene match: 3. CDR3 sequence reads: CASSYGLAGTYEQYF. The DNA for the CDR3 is TGTGCCAGCAGTTACGGACTAGCGGGGACCTACGAGCAGTACTTC.

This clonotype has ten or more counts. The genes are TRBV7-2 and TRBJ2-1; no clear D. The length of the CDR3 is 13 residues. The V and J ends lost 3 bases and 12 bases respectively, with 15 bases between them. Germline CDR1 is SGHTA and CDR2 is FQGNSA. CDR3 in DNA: TGTGCCAGCAGCTTTTCTGAGTTCGAACGGCAGTTCTTC. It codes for CASSFSEFERQFF.

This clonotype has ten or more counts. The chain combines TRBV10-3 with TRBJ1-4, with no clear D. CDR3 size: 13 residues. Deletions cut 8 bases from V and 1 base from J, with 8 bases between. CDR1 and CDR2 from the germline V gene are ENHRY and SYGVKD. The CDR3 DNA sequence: TGTGCCATCGGTCGGAGAACTAATGAAAAACTGTTTTTT. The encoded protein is CAIGRRTNEKLFF.

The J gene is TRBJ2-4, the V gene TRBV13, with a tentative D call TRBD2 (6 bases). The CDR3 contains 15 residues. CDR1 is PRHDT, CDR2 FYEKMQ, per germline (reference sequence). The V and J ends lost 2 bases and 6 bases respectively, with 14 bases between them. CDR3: CASSLFGVRGNIQYF. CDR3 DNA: TGTGCCAGCAGCTTATTCGGTGTGCGGGGAAACATTCAGTACTTC.

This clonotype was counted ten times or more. CDR3 loop: CASSVEGGEQYF. Written as DNA, the CDR3 is TGTGCCAGCAGCGTAGAGGGGGGCGAGCAGTACTTC. The chain uses TRBV9 and TRBJ2-7; either TRBD1 or TRBD2 may fit D (6 bases each). The germline V gene has CDR1 SGDLS and CDR2 YYNGEE. V gave up 0 bases and J gave up 6 bases, with 7 bases separating them. This CDR3 has 12 amino acids.

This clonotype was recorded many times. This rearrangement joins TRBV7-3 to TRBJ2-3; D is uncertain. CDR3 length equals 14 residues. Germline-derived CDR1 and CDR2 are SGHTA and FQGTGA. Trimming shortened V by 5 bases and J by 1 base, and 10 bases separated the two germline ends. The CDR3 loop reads CASSVDSGTDTQYF. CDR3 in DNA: TGTGCCAGCAGCGTCGACTCTGGCACAGATACGCAGTATTTT.

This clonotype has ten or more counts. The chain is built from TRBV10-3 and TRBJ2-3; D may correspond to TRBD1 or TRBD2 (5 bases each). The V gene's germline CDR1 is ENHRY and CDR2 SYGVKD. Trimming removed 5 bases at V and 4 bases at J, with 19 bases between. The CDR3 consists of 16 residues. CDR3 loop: CAISLSRDLRSDTQYF. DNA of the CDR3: TGTGCCATCAGTCTCAGCCGGGACCTAAGATCAGATACGCAGTATTTT.

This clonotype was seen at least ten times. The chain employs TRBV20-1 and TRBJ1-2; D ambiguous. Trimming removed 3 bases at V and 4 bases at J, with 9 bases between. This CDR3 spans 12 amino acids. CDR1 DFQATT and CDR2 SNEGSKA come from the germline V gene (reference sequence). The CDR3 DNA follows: TGCAGTGCTAGTCCCGGGAGCTATGGCTACACCTTC. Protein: CSASPGSYGYTF.

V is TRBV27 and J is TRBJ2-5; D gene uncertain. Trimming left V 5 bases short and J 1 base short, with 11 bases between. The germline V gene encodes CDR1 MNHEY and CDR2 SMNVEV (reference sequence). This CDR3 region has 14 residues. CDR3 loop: CASSLRLPQETQYF. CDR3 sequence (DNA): TGTGCCAGCAGTCTCCGACTGCCCCAAGAGACCCAGTACTTC.

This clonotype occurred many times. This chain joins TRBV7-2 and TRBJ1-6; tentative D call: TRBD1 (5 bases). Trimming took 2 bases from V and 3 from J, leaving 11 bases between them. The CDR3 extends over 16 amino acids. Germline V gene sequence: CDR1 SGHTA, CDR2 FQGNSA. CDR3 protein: CASSLLGQGYNSPLHF. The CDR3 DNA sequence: TGTGCCAGCAGCTTATTGGGTCAGGGCTATAATTCACCCCTCCACTTT.

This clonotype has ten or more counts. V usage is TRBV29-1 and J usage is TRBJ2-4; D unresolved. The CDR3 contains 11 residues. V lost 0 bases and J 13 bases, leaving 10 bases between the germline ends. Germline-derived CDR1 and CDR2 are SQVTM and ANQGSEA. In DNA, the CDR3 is TGCAGCGTTGAAGAAAAGGGCAGCCAGTACTTC. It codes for CSVEEKGSQYF.

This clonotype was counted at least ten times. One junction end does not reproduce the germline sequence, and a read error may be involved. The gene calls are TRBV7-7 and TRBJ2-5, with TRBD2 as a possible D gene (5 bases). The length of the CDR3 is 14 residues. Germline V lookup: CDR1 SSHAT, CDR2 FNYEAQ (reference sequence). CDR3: CASSPLGSQETQYF. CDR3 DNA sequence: TGTGCTAGCAGCCCGTTGGGGAGTCAAGAGACCCAGTACTTC.

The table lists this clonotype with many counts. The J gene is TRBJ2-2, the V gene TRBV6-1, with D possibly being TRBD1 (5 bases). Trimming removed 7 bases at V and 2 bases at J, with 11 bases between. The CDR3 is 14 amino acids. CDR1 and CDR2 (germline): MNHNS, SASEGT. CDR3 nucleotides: TGTGCCAGCACTAGGACACCCAACACCGGGGAGCTGTTTTTT. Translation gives CASTRTPNTGELFF.

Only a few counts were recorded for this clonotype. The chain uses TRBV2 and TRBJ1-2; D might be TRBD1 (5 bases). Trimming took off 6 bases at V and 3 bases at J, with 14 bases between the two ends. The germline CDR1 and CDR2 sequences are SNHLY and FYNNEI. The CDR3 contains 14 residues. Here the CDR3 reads CASRTTGRYYGYTF. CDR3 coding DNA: TGTGCCAGCAGGACCACAGGACGATACTATGGCTACACCTTC.

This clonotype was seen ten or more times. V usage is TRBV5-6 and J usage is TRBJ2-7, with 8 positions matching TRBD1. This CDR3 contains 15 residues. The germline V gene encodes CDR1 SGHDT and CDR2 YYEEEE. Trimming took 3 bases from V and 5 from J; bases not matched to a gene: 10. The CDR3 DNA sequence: TGTGCCAGCAGCTACGGGACAGGTGAATTCAACGAGCAGTACGTC. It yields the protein CASSYGTGEFNEQYV.

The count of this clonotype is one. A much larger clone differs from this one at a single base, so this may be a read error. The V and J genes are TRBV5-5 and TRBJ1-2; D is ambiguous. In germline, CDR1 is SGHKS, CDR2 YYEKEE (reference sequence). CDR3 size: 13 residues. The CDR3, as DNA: TGTTCCAGCAGCTGGACTCCTTTCTGGGGCTACACCTTC. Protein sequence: CSSSWTPFWGYTF.

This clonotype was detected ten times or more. As DNA, the CDR3 is TGTGCCAGCAGCCCGGGACAGTATAATTCACCCCTCCACTTT. Protein sequence: CASSPGQYNSPLHF. This chain joins TRBV7-9 and TRBJ1-6, with 7 positions matching TRBD1. The CDR3 totals 14 residues. Trimming took 5 bases from V and 4 from J; bases not matched to a gene: 2. Germline V gene lookup returns CDR1 SEHNR and CDR2 FQNEAQ (reference sequence).

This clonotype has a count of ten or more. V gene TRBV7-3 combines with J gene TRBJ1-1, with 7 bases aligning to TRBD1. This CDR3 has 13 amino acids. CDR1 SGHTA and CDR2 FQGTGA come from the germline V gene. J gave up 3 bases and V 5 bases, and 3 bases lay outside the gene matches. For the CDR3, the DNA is TGTGCCAGCAGCGCCGGACAGGACACTGAAGCTTTCTTT. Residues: CASSAGQDTEAFF.

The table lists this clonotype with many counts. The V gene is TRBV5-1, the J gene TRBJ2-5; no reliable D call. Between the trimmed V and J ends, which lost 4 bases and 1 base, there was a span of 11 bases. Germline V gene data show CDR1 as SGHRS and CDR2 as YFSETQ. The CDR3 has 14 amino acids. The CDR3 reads CASSPNSGQETQYF. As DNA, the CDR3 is TGCGCCAGCAGCCCAAACTCTGGCCAAGAGACCCAGTACTTC.

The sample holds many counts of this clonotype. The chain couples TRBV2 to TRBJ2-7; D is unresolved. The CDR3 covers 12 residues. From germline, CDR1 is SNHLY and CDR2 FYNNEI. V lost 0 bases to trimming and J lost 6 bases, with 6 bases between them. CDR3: CASSEAYGEQYV. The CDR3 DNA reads TGTGCCAGCAGTGAAGCTTACGGCGAGCAGTACGTC.

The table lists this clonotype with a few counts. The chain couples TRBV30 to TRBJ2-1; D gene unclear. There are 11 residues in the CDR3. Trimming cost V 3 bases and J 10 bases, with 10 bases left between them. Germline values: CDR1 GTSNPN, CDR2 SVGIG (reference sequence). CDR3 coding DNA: TGTGCCTGGAGGTCTTCCGGGGAGCAGTTCTTC. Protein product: CAWRSSGEQFF.

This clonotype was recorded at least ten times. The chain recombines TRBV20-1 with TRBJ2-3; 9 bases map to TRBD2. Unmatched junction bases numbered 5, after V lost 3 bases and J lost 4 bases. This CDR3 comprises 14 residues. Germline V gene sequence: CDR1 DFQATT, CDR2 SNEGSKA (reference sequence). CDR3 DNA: TGCAGTGCTAGGACTAGCGGTTTCGCAGATACGCAGTATTTT. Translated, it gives CSARTSGFADTQYF.

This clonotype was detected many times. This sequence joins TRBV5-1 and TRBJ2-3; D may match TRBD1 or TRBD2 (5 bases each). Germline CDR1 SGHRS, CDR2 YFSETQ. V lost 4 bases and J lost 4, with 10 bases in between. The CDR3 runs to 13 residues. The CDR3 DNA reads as TGCGCCAGCAGCCTGGGGGTCTCAGATACGCAGTATTTT. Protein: CASSLGVSDTQYF.

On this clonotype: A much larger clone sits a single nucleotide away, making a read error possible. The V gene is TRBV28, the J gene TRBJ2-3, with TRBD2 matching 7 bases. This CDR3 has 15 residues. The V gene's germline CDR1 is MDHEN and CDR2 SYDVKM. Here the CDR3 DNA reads TGTTCCAGCAGTTTCTGGCGGGAGTCCCCAGATACGCAGTATTTT. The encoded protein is CSSSFWRESPDTQYF.

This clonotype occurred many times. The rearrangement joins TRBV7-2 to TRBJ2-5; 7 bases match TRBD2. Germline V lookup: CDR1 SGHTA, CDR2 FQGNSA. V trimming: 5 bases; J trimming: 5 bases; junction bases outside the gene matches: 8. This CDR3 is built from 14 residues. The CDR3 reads CASSTWTSLETQYF. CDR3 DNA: TGTGCCAGCAGCACCTGGACTAGTTTGGAGACCCAGTACTTC.

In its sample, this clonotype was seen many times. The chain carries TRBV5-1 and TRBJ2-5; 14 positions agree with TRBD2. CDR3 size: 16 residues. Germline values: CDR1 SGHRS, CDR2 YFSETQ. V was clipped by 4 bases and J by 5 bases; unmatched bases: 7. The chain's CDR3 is CASSPGLAGVWETQYF. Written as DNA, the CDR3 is TGCGCCAGCAGCCCGGGACTAGCGGGGGTTTGGGAGACCCAGTACTTC.